Listed below are T cell receptor beta chains from one sample, sequenced in a study of blood T cell repertoires in COVID-19. The method was immunoSEQ multiplex PCR; TCRdb's version includes in-frame clones alone and lacks a portion of them. The sample carries around 150,000 clones, about 76% recorded once. Sequencing input: peripheral blood. The source of these receptors is a woman in her fifties or sixties with active or convalescent COVID-19. CDR3s leave out the opening cysteine and the closing phenylalanine or tryptophan.

>TRBV15|TRBJ1-1|12
ATSRVRGQVEAF
>TRBV9|TRBJ2-4|13
ASSAGLAVQNIQY
>TRBV2|TRBJ2-5|13
ASSEGGLRQETQY
>TRBV5-6|TRBJ1-1|11
ASSFLPSTEAF
>TRBV7-3|TRBJ1-1|12
ASSVRGGGTEAF
>TRBV11-3|TRBJ2-2|13
ASGTGGAGSGELF
>TRBV21-1|TRBJ1-4|15
ASSKGSGDREKEKLF
>TRBV5-1|TRBJ1-5|12
ASSLEGGIQPQH
>TRBV24-1|TRBJ2-1|14
ATSDSGGGVHNEQF
>TRBV5-6|TRBJ2-3|15
ASTVLETLAGGGTQY
>TRBV12-5|TRBJ2-2|12
ASGSDTEAGELF
>TRBV6-5|TRBJ1-1|12
ASSLRTGNTEAF
>TRBV4-1|TRBJ1-5|13
ASTLEGYSNQPQH
>TRBV2|TRBJ2-2|18
ASSSGRGLAGAKSTGELF
>TRBV3-1/TRBV3-2|TRBJ2-1|14
ASSPPGLAGGNEQF
>TRBV27|TRBJ2-1|13
ASSLAGGPRDEQF
>TRBV2|TRBJ2-3|13
ASSVGTSGTDTQY
>TRBV2|TRBJ1-3|13
ASSTQGYRGNTIY
>TRBV6-5|TRBJ2-5|12
ASTSGGAGETQY
>TRBV19|TRBJ1-1|11
ASTFTETTEAF
>TRBV28|TRBJ1-6|10
ASSPGNSPLH
>TRBV5-1|TRBJ1-1|11
ASSLARVTEAF
>TRBV5-1|TRBJ1-1|10
ASSLVGAVAF
>TRBV6-4|TRBJ2-1|13
ASSGLAGGPSEQF
>TRBV29-1|TRBJ2-3|13
SVEGAAWGTDTQY